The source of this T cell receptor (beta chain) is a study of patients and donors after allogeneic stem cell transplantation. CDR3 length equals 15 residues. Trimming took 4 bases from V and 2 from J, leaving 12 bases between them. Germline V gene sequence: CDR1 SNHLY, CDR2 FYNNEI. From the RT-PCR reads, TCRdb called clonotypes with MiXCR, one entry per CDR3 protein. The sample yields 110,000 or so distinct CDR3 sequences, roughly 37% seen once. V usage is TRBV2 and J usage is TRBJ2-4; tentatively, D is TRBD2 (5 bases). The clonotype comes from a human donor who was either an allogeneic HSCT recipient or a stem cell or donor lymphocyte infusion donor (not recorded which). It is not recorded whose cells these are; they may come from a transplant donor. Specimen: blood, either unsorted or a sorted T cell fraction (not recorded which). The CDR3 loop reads CASSGLALPKNIQYF. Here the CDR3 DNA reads TGTGCCAGCAGTGGTTTAGCGTTACCCAAAAACATTCAGTACTTC.